This T cell receptor beta chain emerged from a study of long-term antiretroviral therapy in people with HIV. It was version v3.0 of the immunoSEQ assay that was run at survey level. Samples were sequenced targeting about 40,000-50,000 T-cell genomes each. Libraries were prepared by immunoSEQ multiplex PCR; TCRdb keeps only in-frame clonotypes and omits some of them. In the table there are about 21,000 clones, around 82% of which are singletons. The CDR3 loop spans 14 amino acids. The V and J ends lost 3 bases and 5 bases, in that order; junction bases with no gene match: 5. Germline lookup yields CDR1 SGDLS and CDR2 YYNGEE.

Material: unsorted PBMCs, obtained at the start of antiretroviral therapy. The source is a middle-aged man with HIV. The chain couples TRBV9 to TRBJ2-7; 10 nucleotides match TRBD1. CDR3 in DNA: TGTGCCAGCAGCGCCGGGACAGGGGAACACGAGCAGTACTTC. It specifies CASSAGTGEHEQYF.